This T cell receptor beta chain was captured by sequencing in a study of blood T cell repertoires in COVID-19. Study at large: Specimens from acute and convalescent COVID-19 originated in the United States, Italy and Spain. Sources were T cells, B-cell-depleted T cells, or PBMCs; the material itself was cDNA or gDNA.

Trimming pared 4 bases from V and 12 bases from J, leaving 19 bases between. This CDR3 is built from 13 residues. The germline V gene encodes CDR1 SGHAT and CDR2 FQDESV (reference sequence). Original methodology: The authors estimated nucleated cell counts from reference gene primer amplification. Libraries were prepared by immunoSEQ multiplex PCR; TCRdb keeps only in-frame clonotypes and omits some of them. For V, J and clone size, that table is used; D and trimming come from the DNA. The repertoire holds about 400,000 clones, with around 89% as singletons. V gene TRBV11-1 combines with J gene TRBJ2-7; weak D call: TRBD1 (8 bases). The source of this sequence is a man in his forties with acute or convalescent COVID-19. The material sequenced was peripheral blood. The CDR3 loop reads CASSSSDRDYPYF. The CDR3 DNA reads TGTGCCAGCAGCTCGTCGGACAGGGACTACCCGTACTTC.